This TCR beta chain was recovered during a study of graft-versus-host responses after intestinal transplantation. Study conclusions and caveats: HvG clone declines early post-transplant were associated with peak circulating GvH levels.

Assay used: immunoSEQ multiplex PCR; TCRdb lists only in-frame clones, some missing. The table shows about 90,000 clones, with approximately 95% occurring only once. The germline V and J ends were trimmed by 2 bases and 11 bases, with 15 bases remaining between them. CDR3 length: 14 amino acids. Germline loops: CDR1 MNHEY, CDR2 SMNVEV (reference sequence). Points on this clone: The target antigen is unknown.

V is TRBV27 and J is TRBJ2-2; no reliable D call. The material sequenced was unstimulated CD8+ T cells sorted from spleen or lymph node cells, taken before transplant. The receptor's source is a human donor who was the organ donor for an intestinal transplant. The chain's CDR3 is CASSLVGAANELFF. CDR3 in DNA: TGTGCCAGCAGTTTAGTAGGCGCGGCCAACGAGCTGTTTTTT.